Listed here are 6 T cell receptor beta chains from one sample, sequenced in a study of neurological immune-mediated disorders. A single record per CDR3 protein comes from TCRdb applying MiXCR to the 5' RACE reads. The table includes approximately 39,000 distinct CDR3 sequences, around 7.2% detected once. Sequencing was performed on CD4+ T cells from blood. The receptors were gathered from a man aged 45-65 years in good health.

This clonotype was seen many times. As DNA, the CDR3 is TGCGCCAGCAGCTTGGCCGGGGGAGCGACCGGGGAGCTGTTTTTT. Protein: CASSLAGGATGELFF. The chain combines TRBV5-1 with TRBJ2-2; the D gene is possibly TRBD2 (6 bases). V was shortened by 0 bases and J by 5 bases, with 11 bases between the two germline ends. The CDR3 has 15 amino acids. Per germline, CDR1 SGHRS and CDR2 YFSETQ.

The table lists this clonotype with many counts. This chain joins TRBV6-6 and TRBJ2-7; D is ambiguous. In germline, CDR1 is MNHNY, CDR2 SVGAGI (reference sequence). The CDR3 has 13 residues. With 6 bases removed from V and 4 bases from J, the gap between germline ends came to 13 bases. The CDR3 region has the DNA TGTGCCAGCAGCCCGGACCCCCTTTACGAGCAGTACTTC. Residues: CASSPDPLYEQYF.

V and J are TRBV5-6 and TRBJ1-2; possible D gene TRBD1, 5 bases. Germline CDR1 reads SGHDT; CDR2 reads YYEEEE. The V end was cut by 0 bases, the J end by 8 bases, with 8 bases between. This CDR3 spans 12 amino acids. As DNA, the CDR3 is TGTGCCAGCAGCTTGGCGGGGGACGGCTACACCTTC. Translated: CASSLAGDGYTF. The full variable domain, completed using reference TRBV5-6 and TRBJ1-2, is DAGVTQSPTHLIKTRGQQVTLRCSPKSGHDTVSWYQQALGQGPQFIFQYYEEEERQRGNFPDRFSGHQFPNYSSELNVNALLLGDSALYLCASSLAGDGYTFGSGTRLTVV.

This clonotype came up many times. The chain carries TRBV10-3 and TRBJ2-1; TRBD2 matches at 8 bases. Germline V lookup: CDR1 ENHRY, CDR2 SYGVKD. V trimming: 0 bases; J trimming: 14 bases; junction bases outside the gene matches: 9. CDR3 length equals 14 residues. For the CDR3, the DNA is TGTGCCATCAGTGAGTCCTCAGCTAGCGGGCGTAAGTTCTTC. This codes for CAISESSASGRKFF.

This clonotype has just a few counts. The chain is built from TRBV18 and TRBJ2-5, with 7 bases matching TRBD1. CDR1 KGHSH and CDR2 LQKENI come from the germline V gene. CDR3 length: 14 amino acids. The J segment lost 1 base and the V segment lost 4 bases, leaving 3 bases of the junction unmatched. This CDR3 reads CASSRRDSQETQYF. CDR3 coding DNA: TGTGCCAGCTCACGCCGGGACAGCCAAGAGACCCAGTACTTC.

This clonotype has at least ten counts. The chain is built from TRBV4-2 and TRBJ1-2; no firm D call. V was pared by 4 bases and J by 7 bases, with 16 bases between. This CDR3 comprises 14 residues. Germline V gene data show CDR1 as LGHNA and CDR2 as YNFKEQ. The CDR3 region has the DNA TGTGCCAGCAGCCCTTCCGCGCAGATCCCTGGCTACACCTTC. It encodes CASSPSAQIPGYTF.